Presented here are 12 T cell receptor beta chains from one specimen sequenced in a study of blood T cells in healthy people across ages. With a J-beta primer mix and a sample-barcoded 5' primer, a second PCR ran roughly 6 to 12 cycles. A single record per CDR3 protein comes from TCRdb applying MiXCR to the 5' RACE reads. Of 1 million or so distinct CDR3 sequences listed, 40% to 45% were seen once; the top ten hold approximately 17%. The sample was blood. The receptors shown here come from a woman aged 55-69 years in good health.

This clonotype was picked up a small number of times. This chain links TRBV10-3 with TRBJ2-7; D unresolved. Germline V gene lookup returns CDR1 ENHRY and CDR2 SYGVKD. Trimming pared 8 bases from V and 3 bases from J, leaving 11 bases between. There are 12 residues in the CDR3. The CDR3 DNA follows: TGTGCCATCCTCTCCCGAGGCTACGAGCAGTACTTC. This codes for CAILSRGYEQYF.

This chain uses TRBV13 with TRBJ2-5; 11 bases agree with TRBD2. J gave up 7 bases and V 3 bases, and 10 bases lay outside the gene matches. The CDR3 sequence is 16 residues long. Germline V lookup: CDR1 PRHDT, CDR2 FYEKMQ (reference sequence). In DNA, the CDR3 is TGTGCCAGCAGCTTCGGTAGCGGGAGGGCCTCTGGGACCCAGTACTTC. Translated, it gives CASSFGSGRASGTQYF.

With respect to this clonotype: A read error may be the cause here, since a much bigger clone is one base away. The rearrangement joins TRBV7-9 to TRBJ2-7, with D tentatively TRBD2 (5 bases). This CDR3 is built from 14 residues. V lost 5 bases and J lost 5, with 16 bases in between. Germline CDR1 SEHNR, CDR2 FQNEAQ (reference sequence). Here the CDR3 reads CASSLDGIGHEQYF. The CDR3 DNA reads TGTGCCAGCAGCCTTGACGGGATTGGACACGAGCAGTACTTC.

The chain joins TRBV5-5 to TRBJ2-5; D is unclear. The CDR3 length is 13 residues. Between the trimmed V and J ends, which lost 4 bases and 1 base, there was a span of 8 bases. Germline V CDR1 and CDR2: SGHKS, YYEKEE (reference sequence). CDR3 coding DNA: TGTGCCAGCAGCGATGGACCCCAAGAGACCCAGTACTTC. Translation: CASSDGPQETQYF.

The chain uses TRBV28 and TRBJ2-6; tentatively, D is TRBD2 (7 bases). The V and J ends lost 5 bases and 2 bases respectively, with 25 bases between them. The CDR3 is 20 residues long. The germline V gene encodes CDR1 MDHEN and CDR2 SYDVKM. CDR3 in DNA: TGTGCCAGCAGTCCCCCCGCGGGGGCTATTGCCTATCCTGGGGCCAACGTCCTGACTTTC. Protein sequence: CASSPPAGAIAYPGANVLTF.

The chain joins TRBV7-7 to TRBJ2-2, with 14 nucleotides matching TRBD2. V gave up 5 bases and J gave up 9 bases; unmatched junction bases: 11. The CDR3 consists of 17 residues. Germline-derived CDR1 and CDR2 are SSHAT and FNYEAQ (reference sequence). DNA for the CDR3: TGTGCCAGCAGCCCCTCGGGACTAGCGGGAGCCCCTCGGGAGCTGTTTTTT. This translates into CASSPSGLAGAPRELFF.

In this sample, this clonotype turned up many times. This chain uses TRBV28 with TRBJ2-7; D remains ambiguous. The V and J ends lost 2 bases and 2 bases respectively, with 4 bases between them. Germline CDR1 is MDHEN and CDR2 is SYDVKM. The CDR3 is 12 residues long. CDR3 region: CASSLSAYEQYF. The CDR3 DNA follows: TGTGCCAGCAGTTTAAGTGCCTACGAGCAGTACTTC.

The chain links TRBV6-5 to TRBJ1-4; D gene uncertain. Trimming pared 0 bases from V and 5 bases from J, leaving 16 bases between. Germline V CDR1 and CDR2: MNHEY, SVGAGI. The CDR3 extends over 17 amino acids. The CDR3 DNA sequence: TGTGCCAGCAGTTACTCGAATTTTAAGACCGTAAATGAAAAACTGTTTTTT. Translated, it gives CASSYSNFKTVNEKLFF.

The CDR3, as DNA: TGCAGCGTTGGATTTTTAGCCCACCCTGGGGCCAACGTCCTGACTTTC. It codes for CSVGFLAHPGANVLTF. The rearrangement links TRBV29-1 to TRBJ2-6; D remains ambiguous. Germline V lookup: CDR1 SQVTM, CDR2 ANQGSEA. This CDR3 spans 16 amino acids. The V gene lost 4 bases and the J gene lost 2 bases, with 15 bases spanning the gap.

The chain joins TRBV20-1 to TRBJ1-1, with TRBD1 identical over 9 bases. V shed 0 bases, J shed 10 bases, and the junction held 3 bases outside the gene matches. Germline-derived CDR1 and CDR2 are DFQATT and SNEGSKA (reference sequence). This CDR3 spans 12 amino acids. In nucleotides, the CDR3 is TGCAGTGCTAGAGATACAGGGGGCGGAGCTTTCTTT. It specifies CSARDTGGGAFF.

The rearrangement links TRBV28 to TRBJ1-4, with a tentative D call TRBD1 (5 bases). Between the trimmed V and J ends, which lost 6 bases and 8 bases, there was a span of 19 bases. The CDR3 spans 15 residues. CDR1 is MDHEN, CDR2 SYDVKM, per germline. This chain's CDR3 is CASSPPGTAREKLFF. The CDR3 DNA reads TGTGCCAGCAGCCCCCCCGGGACCGCACGGGAAAAACTGTTTTTT.

The V gene is TRBV20-1, the J gene TRBJ2-5; 7 bases map to TRBD2. With the DNA end fitting TRBJ2-7 better, the J assignment may be wrong. Germline lookup yields CDR1 DFQATT and CDR2 SNEGSKA (reference sequence). This CDR3 spans 14 amino acids. CDR3 residues: CSASRRLADIEQYF. The CDR3 coding sequence is TGCAGTGCTAGTCGAAGGCTAGCGGATATCGAGCAGTACTTC.